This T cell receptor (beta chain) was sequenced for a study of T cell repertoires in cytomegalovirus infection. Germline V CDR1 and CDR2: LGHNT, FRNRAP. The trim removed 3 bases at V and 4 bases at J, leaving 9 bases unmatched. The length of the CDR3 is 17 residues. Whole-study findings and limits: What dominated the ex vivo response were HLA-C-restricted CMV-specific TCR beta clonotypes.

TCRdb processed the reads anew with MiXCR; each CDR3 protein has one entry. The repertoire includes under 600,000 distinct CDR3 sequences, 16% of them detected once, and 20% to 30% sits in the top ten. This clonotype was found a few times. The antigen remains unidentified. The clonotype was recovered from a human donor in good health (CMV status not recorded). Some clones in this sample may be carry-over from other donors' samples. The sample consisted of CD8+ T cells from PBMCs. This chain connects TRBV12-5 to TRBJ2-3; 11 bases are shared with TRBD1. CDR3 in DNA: TGTGCTAGTGGTTTAGCCCCCGGGACAGGGGGTTCAGATACGCAGTATTTT. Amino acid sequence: CASGLAPGTGGSDTQYF.